This T cell receptor (beta chain) was found in a study of blood T cell repertoires in COVID-19. Sequencing used immunoSEQ multiplex PCR; TCRdb keeps in-frame clones, though not all of them. Of 310,000 or so clones detected, about 88% appear once; the ten largest clones hold around 1.4%. Deletions cut 1 base from V and 6 bases from J, with 3 bases between. Germline assignment: CDR1 LNHDA and CDR2 SQIVND (reference sequence). The CDR3 runs 12 residues. V and J are TRBV19 and TRBJ1-4, with D uncertain. The receptor comes from a man aged 70-80 years with acute or convalescent COVID-19. Sequencing input: peripheral blood. The CDR3 DNA is TGTGCCAGTAGTATAGGGCATGAAAAACTGTTTTTT. Amino acid sequence: CASSIGHEKLFF. The variable domain in full, completed from reference TRBV19 and TRBJ1-4, reads DGGITQSPKYLFRKEGQNVTLSCEQNLNHDAMYWYRQDPGQGLRLIYYSQIVNDFQKGDIAEGYSVSREKKESFPLTVTSAQKNPTAFYLCASSIGHEKLFFGSGTQLSVL.